The rows below give T cell receptor beta chains drawn from one sample of a study of shared clonotypes between healthy human individuals. Sequencing was performed with immunoSEQ multiplex PCR; in TCRdb, only in-frame clones are kept and a portion is missing. The table lists about 2.1 million clones, 93% of them singletons. The source material was naive CD8+ T cells from PBMCs. The source is a man younger than 30 in good health. Some clones in this sample may be carry-over from other donors' samples. The CDR3 runs from the conserved cysteine through the conserved F or W. D genes are given only for firm matches. Clone size is stated in some rows and not others, as once, few, many or a class when expanded.

v_call	d_call	j_call	clone_size	cdr3_nt	cdr3_aa
TRBV12-1	NA	TRBJ2-1	NA	TGTGCCAGCAGCTTTGTGGCTAGCGGGGGTTGGGGCAATGAGCAGTTCTTC	CASSFVASGGWGNEQFF
TRBV2	TRBD1	TRBJ1-4	NA	TGTGCCAGCAGTGATCCAGGACAGGGGCGTGAAAAACTGTTTTTT	CASSDPGQGREKLFF
TRBV7-2	NA	TRBJ2-3	NA	TGTGCCAGCAGCTCACGAGACGGTGGTTGGGTGAGCACAGATACGCAGTATTTT	CASSSRDGGWVSTDTQYF
TRBV27	TRBD2	TRBJ2-5	NA	TGTGCCAGCAGTTTGATGGGAGGGCAAGAGACCCAGTACTTC	CASSLMGGQETQYF
TRBV7-8	NA	TRBJ2-2	NA	TGTGCCAGCAGCTTAGTGTATGTACGCACCGGGGAGCTGTTTTTT	CASSLVYVRTGELFF
TRBV30	NA	TRBJ2-3	NA	TGTGCCTGGACCTCACCTTGGCGGACAAGCACAGATACGCAGTATTTT	CAWTSPWRTSTDTQYF
TRBV10-3	NA	TRBJ1-3	NA	TGTGCCATCCGTTGGGGTGACACCATATATTTT	CAIRWGDTIYF
TRBV6-5	NA	TRBJ1-2	NA	TGTGCCAGCAGCCAAGGATTCTCCTATGGCTACACCTTC	CASSQGFSYGYTF
TRBV2	NA	TRBJ2-7	NA	TGTGCCAGCAGTGAAGGTGAGGGCCTCTACGAGCAGTACTTC	CASSEGEGLYEQYF
TRBV6-1	NA	TRBJ2-2	NA	TGTGCCAGCAGTGTCCCCAGGGGCGGCACCGGGGAGCTGTTTTTT	CASSVPRGGTGELFF
TRBV4-1	NA	TRBJ2-7	NA	TGCGCCAGCAGCCAAGATAAAAGGGAGGCCACCCACGAGCAGTACTTC	CASSQDKREATHEQYF
TRBV27	TRBD1	TRBJ1-1	NA	TGTGCCAGCAAGGACTCGACAGGGCCGTGGACTGAAGCTTTCTTT	CASKDSTGPWTEAFF
TRBV11-2	NA	TRBJ2-7	once	TGTGCCAGCAGCTCAGATGGACAGCTCCTATACGAGCAGTACTTC	CASSSDGQLLYEQYF
TRBV19	NA	TRBJ1-2	few	TGTGCCAGTAGTCAGGGGACTGCTTGGGAGGGCTACACCTTC	CASSQGTAWEGYTF
TRBV5-1	NA	TRBJ2-7	NA	TGCGCCAGCAGCCTGTCTAACGAGCAGTACTTC	CASSLSNEQYF
TRBV27	TRBD2	TRBJ2-1	NA	TGTGCCAGCAGAATACTAGCGGGAGCGGTCTACAATGAGCAGTTCTTC	CASRILAGAVYNEQFF
TRBV27	TRBD2	TRBJ2-7	NA	TGTGCCAGCAGGAACATTGGACTAGCTGGGTACGAGCAGTACTTC	CASRNIGLAGYEQYF
TRBV7-2	NA	TRBJ2-1	once	TGTGCCAGCAGCCGACGCCTGAATGAGCAGTTCTTC	CASSRRLNEQFF
TRBV6-6	NA	TRBJ1-5	NA	TGTGCCAGCAGTTACACCCATAGGGCTGACCAACGGCCCCAGCATTTT	CASSYTHRADQRPQHF
TRBV5-4	NA	TRBJ2-1	NA	TGTGCCAGCAGCAGGACGGGACTTCTACCCTACAATGAGCAGTTCTTC	CASSRTGLLPYNEQFF
TRBV6-6	NA	TRBJ2-7	NA	TGTGCCAGCAGTTACGAGACTACCTACGAGCAGTACTTC	CASSYETTYEQYF
TRBV5-4	TRBD2	TRBJ2-1	NA	TGTGCCAGCAGTCCCGATAGCGGGGACCCCTACAATGAGCAGTTCTTC	CASSPDSGDPYNEQFF
TRBV27	TRBD1	TRBJ2-3	NA	TGTGCCAGCAGTTCCCGACAGGGGGTAGTAAGTTCAGATACGCAGTATTTT	CASSSRQGVVSSDTQYF
TRBV19	NA	TRBJ2-2	NA	TGTGCCAGTAGTCCCGGGCGACAGGAGAACACCGGGGAGCTGTTTTTT	CASSPGRQENTGELFF
TRBV28	TRBD1	TRBJ2-2	NA	TGTGCCACCATAGAAGGGGACAGGGAGGTCACCGGGGAGCTGTTTTTT	CATIEGDREVTGELFF
TRBV27	NA	TRBJ2-1	NA	TGTGCCAGCAGTTTAACCGGGAGCGTCAATGAGCAGTTCTTC	CASSLTGSVNEQFF
TRBV9	NA	TRBJ1-2	NA	TGTGCCAGCAGCCCCCGCAGGTCGGCAGAGAACTATGGCTACACCTTC	CASSPRRSAENYGYTF
TRBV6-5	NA	TRBJ1-2	NA	TGTGCCAGCAGTTACTCGTCTAGATATGGCTACACCTTC	CASSYSSRYGYTF
TRBV27	TRBD1	TRBJ2-7	NA	TGTGCCAGCAGTTTATCAGGGACAGACTACGAGCAGTACTTC	CASSLSGTDYEQYF
TRBV7-3	TRBD2	TRBJ2-1	NA	TGTGCCAGCAGCCTCCTCGGGGGGAGCGACTCCTACAATGAGCAGTTCTTC	CASSLLGGSDSYNEQFF
TRBV7-9	NA	TRBJ2-7	NA	TGTGCCAGCAGGAAAGGGCTCGCTAGCTCCTACGAGCAGTACTTC	CASRKGLASSYEQYF
TRBV5-1	NA	TRBJ1-2	once	TGCGCCAGCAACCTTGTCGGATCTTCTAACTATGGCTACACCTTC	CASNLVGSSNYGYTF
TRBV5-4	TRBD1	TRBJ1-1	NA	TGTGCCAGCAGCGGTCCGGGACAGGGGGGTTCCTTC	CASSGPGQGGSF
TRBV2	TRBD1	TRBJ2-7	NA	TGTGCCAGCAGTGAAGCGAACTCCTTAGGACAGGGGAGGTACGAGCAGTACTTC	CASSEANSLGQGRYEQYF
TRBV5-6	NA	TRBJ1-1	NA	TGTGCCAGCAGCTTCCAGGGGACGAACACTGAAGCTTTCTTT	CASSFQGTNTEAFF
TRBV28	NA	TRBJ2-7	NA	TGTGCCAGCAGTTTCGGCCTGCCCTACGAGCAGTACTTC	CASSFGLPYEQYF
TRBV4-1	NA	TRBJ2-4	NA	TGCGCCAGCAGCCAAGCAGCGTCAATAGCCAAAAACATTCAGTACTTC	CASSQAASIAKNIQYF
TRBV28	TRBD1	TRBJ1-3	once	TGTGCCAGCAGTTTACTTGAGACGGGACAGCTTTCTGGAAACACCATATATTTT	CASSLLETGQLSGNTIYF
TRBV28	TRBD1	TRBJ2-5	NA	TGTGCCAGCATCATGAACGGCTATGGGACAGAAAAAGAGACCCAGTACTTC	CASIMNGYGTEKETQYF
TRBV9	NA	TRBJ2-3	once	TGTGCCAGCAGCGTAAGTTTGAGCACAGATACGCAGTATTTT	CASSVSLSTDTQYF
TRBV28	NA	TRBJ1-2	NA	TGTGCCAGCAGCCCCCCTGGGCGAGGCCCTTATGGCTACACCTTC	CASSPPGRGPYGYTF
TRBV9	NA	TRBJ2-3	NA	TGTGCCAGCAGCGTGAGCGGCAAGGCAGGCACAGATACGCAGTATTTT	CASSVSGKAGTDTQYF
TRBV27	NA	TRBJ1-6	NA	TGTGCCAGCAGCGAGGGTCGTATTTCACCCCTCCACTTT	CASSEGRISPLHF
TRBV23-1	NA	TRBJ2-2	NA	TGCGCCAGCAGTCGTGACACCGGGGAGCTGTTTTTT	CASSRDTGELFF
TRBV28	TRBD2	TRBJ2-7	NA	TGTGCCAGCAGTCGCTGGACTAGCGGGGAGGAGCAGTACTTC	CASSRWTSGEEQYF
TRBV7-9	NA	TRBJ2-5	NA	TGTGCCAGCAGCCCCCACGCTCCGGGAACGGACGGAGAGACCCAGTACTTC	CASSPHAPGTDGETQYF
TRBV7-9	NA	TRBJ2-5	NA	TGTGCCAGCAGCTTAGTGGAGTTAGAGACCCAGTACTTC	CASSLVELETQYF
TRBV6-5	NA	TRBJ2-7	NA	TGTGCCAGCACCCCTGATCGGGCCGAGCAGTACTTC	CASTPDRAEQYF
TRBV30	TRBD1	TRBJ2-1	NA	TGTGCCTGGAGTGAAGGGACAGGGGACAATGAGCAGTTCTTC	CAWSEGTGDNEQFF